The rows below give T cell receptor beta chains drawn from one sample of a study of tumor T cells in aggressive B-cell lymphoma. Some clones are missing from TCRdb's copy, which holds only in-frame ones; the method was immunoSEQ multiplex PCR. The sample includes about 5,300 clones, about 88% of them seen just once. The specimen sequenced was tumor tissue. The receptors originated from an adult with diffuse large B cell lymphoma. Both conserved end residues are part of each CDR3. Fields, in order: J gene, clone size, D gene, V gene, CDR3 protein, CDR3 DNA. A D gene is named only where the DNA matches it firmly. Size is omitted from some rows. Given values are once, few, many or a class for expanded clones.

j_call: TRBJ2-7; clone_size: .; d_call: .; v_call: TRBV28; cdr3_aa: CASSLNQYEQYF; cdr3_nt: TGTGCCAGCAGTTTAAACCAGTACGAGCAGTACTTC
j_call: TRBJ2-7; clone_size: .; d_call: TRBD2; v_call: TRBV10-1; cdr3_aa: CASSASGRYEQYF; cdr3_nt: TGCGCCAGCAGTGCTAGCGGGAGGTACGAGCAGTACTTC
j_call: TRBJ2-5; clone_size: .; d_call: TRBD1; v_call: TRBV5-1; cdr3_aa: CASSFTGGQETQYF; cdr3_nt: TGCGCCAGCAGCTTTACAGGGGGCCAAGAGACCCAGTACTTC
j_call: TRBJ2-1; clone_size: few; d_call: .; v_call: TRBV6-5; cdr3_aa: CASSYEPQGDEQFF; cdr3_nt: TGTGCCAGCAGTTACGAACCCCAAGGGGATGAGCAGTTCTTC
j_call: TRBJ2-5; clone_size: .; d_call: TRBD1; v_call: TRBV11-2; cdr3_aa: CASSSRQGKETQYF; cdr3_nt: TGTGCCAGCAGTAGTCGACAGGGGAAAGAGACCCAGTACTTC
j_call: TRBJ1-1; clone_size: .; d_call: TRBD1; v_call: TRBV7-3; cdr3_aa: CASSLAGGHTEAFF; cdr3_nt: TGTGCCAGCAGCTTAGCAGGGGGCCACACTGAAGCTTTCTTT
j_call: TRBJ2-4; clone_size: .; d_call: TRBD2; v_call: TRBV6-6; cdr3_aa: CASSPPGGRNIQYF; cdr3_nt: TGTGCCAGCAGTCCACCGGGGGGGCGAAACATTCAGTACTTC
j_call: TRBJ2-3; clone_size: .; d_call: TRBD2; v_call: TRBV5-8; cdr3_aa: CASSSPSGGANTQYF; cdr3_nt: TGTGCCAGCAGCTCCCCTAGCGGAGGGGCAAATACGCAGTATTTT
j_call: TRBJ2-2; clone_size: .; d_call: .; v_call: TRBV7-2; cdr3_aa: CASSLLLGRVSGELFF; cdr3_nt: TGTGCCAGCAGCTTGCTTCTTGGCCGGGTCTCTGGGGAGCTGTTTTTT
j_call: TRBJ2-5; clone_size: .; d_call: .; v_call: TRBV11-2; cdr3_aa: CASSLVRVGRETQYF; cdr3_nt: TGTGCCAGCAGCTTAGTCAGGGTTGGAAGAGAGACCCAGTACTTC
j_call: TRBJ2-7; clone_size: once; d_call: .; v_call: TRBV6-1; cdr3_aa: CASSDNRVYEQYF; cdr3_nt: TGTGCCAGCAGTGATAACAGGGTCTACGAGCAGTACTTC
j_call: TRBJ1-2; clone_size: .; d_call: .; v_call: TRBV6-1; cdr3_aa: CASSEIADWGYTF; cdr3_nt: TGTGCCAGCAGTGAGATAGCAGACTGGGGCTACACCTTC
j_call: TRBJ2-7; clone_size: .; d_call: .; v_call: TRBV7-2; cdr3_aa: CASSLVNGYEQYF; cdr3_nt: TGTGCCAGCAGCTTAGTCAACGGTTACGAGCAGTACTTC
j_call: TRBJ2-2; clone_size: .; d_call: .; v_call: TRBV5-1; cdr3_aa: CASSTSLGAGELFF; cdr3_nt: TGCGCCAGCAGTACATCACTAGGAGCCGGGGAGCTGTTTTTT
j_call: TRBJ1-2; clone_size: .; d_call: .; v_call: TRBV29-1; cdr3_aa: CSVVGGTQSYGYTF; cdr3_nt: TGCAGCGTTGTAGGAGGGACCCAATCCTATGGCTACACCTTC
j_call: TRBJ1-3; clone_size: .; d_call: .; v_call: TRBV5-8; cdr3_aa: CASSLGVSGNTIYF; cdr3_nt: TGTGCCAGCAGCTTAGGGGTTTCTGGAAACACCATATATTTT
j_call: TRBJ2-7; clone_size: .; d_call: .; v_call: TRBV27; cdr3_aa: CASSTRDTSYEQYF; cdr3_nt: TGTGCCAGCAGTACCCGGGACACTTCTTACGAGCAGTACTTC
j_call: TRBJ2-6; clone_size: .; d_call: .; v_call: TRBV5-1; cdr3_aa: CASGTRAGANVLTF; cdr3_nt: TGCGCCAGCGGCACTAGGGCTGGGGCCAACGTCCTGACTTTC
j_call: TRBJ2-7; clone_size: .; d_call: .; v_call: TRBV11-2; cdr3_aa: CASSLDLPYEQYF; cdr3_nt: TGTGCCAGCAGCCTCGACTTACCCTACGAGCAGTACTTC
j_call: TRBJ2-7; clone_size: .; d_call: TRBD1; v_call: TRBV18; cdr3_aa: CASSPPAQGANEQYF; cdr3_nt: TGTGCCAGCTCACCACCGGCTCAGGGGGCTAACGAGCAGTACTTC
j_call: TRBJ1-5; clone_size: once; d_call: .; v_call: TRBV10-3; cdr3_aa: CAISDWGGNQPQHF; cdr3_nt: TGTGCCATCAGTGATTGGGGGGGCAATCAGCCCCAGCATTTT
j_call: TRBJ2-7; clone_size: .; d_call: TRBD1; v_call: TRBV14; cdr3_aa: CASSQGGTATYEQYF; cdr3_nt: TGTGCCAGCAGCCAAGGAGGGACAGCAACCTACGAGCAGTACTTC
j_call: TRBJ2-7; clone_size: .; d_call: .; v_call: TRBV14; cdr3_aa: CASSLLPGLPYEQYF; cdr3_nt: TGTGCCAGCAGCCTCCTCCCGGGACTGCCCTACGAGCAGTACTTC
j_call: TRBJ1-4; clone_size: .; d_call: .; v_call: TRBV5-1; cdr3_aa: CASSPGRGDEKLFF; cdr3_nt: TGCGCCAGCAGTCCAGGGAGGGGAGATGAAAAACTGTTTTTT
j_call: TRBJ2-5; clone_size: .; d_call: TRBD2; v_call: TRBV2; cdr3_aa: CASITGLAEGAQETQYF; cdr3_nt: TGTGCCAGCATAACTGGACTAGCGGAAGGAGCCCAAGAGACCCAGTACTTC
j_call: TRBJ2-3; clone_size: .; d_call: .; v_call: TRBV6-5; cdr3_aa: CASSYPGTDTQYF; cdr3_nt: TGTGCCAGCAGTTACCCAGGGACAGATACGCAGTATTTT
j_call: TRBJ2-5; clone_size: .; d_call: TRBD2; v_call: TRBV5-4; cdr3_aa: CASTTGGRETQYF; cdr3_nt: TGTGCCAGCACGACGGGAGGCAGGGAGACCCAGTACTTC
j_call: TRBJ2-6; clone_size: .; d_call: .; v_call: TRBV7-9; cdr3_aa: CASRGVGANVLTF; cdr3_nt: TGTGCCAGCCGCGGGGTTGGGGCCAACGTCCTGACTTTC
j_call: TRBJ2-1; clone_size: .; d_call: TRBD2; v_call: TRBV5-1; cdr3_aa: CASSLGAGGHEQFF; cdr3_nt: TGCGCCAGCAGCTTGGGGGCGGGAGGGCATGAGCAGTTCTTC
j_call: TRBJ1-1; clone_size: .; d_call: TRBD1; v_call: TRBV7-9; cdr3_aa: CASSLVSAGGRMNTEAFF; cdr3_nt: TGTGCCAGCAGCTTAGTATCGGCAGGGGGACGTATGAACACTGAAGCTTTCTTT
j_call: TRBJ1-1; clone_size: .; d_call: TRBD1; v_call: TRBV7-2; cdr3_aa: CASSLKRTGLLNTEAFF; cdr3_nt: TGTGCCAGCAGCTTAAAGAGGACAGGGCTTTTGAACACTGAAGCTTTCTTT
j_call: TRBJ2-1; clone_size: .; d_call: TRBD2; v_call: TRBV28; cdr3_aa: CASSSWTSGGLDEQFF; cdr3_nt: TGTGCCAGCAGTTCCTGGACTAGCGGGGGGCTCGATGAGCAGTTCTTC
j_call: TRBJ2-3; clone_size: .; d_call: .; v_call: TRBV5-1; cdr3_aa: CASTVTGSDTQYF; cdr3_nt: TGCGCCAGCACCGTTACAGGGTCAGATACGCAGTATTTT
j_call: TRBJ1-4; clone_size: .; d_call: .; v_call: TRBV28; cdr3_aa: CASSLWSSEKLFF; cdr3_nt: TGTGCCAGCAGTTTATGGTCGAGTGAAAAACTGTTTTTT
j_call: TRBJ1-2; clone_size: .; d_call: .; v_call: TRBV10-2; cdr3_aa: CASSESRVSYGYTF; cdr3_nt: TGCGCCAGCAGTGAGTCGCGGGTCAGCTATGGCTACACCTTC
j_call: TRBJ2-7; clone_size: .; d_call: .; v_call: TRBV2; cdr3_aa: CASSLSYEQYF; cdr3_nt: TGTGCCAGCAGCCTCTCCTACGAGCAGTACTTC
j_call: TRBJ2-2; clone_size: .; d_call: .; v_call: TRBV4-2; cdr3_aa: CASSQETRANTGELFF; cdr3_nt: TGTGCCAGCAGCCAAGAAACCAGGGCGAACACCGGGGAGCTGTTTTTT
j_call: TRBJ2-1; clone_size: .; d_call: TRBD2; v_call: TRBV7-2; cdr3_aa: CASSLGLAGGEQFF; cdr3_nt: TGTGCCAGCAGCTTAGGACTAGCGGGTGGTGAGCAGTTCTTC
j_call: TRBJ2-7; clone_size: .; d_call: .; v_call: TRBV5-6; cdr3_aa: CASSFLGRSSYEQYF; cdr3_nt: TGTGCCAGCAGCTTCTTAGGGAGAAGCTCCTACGAGCAGTACTTC
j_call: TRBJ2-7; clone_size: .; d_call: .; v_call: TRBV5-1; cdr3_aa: CASSLEGVFDEQYF; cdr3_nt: TGCGCCAGCAGCTTGGAAGGGGTTTTTGACGAGCAGTACTTC
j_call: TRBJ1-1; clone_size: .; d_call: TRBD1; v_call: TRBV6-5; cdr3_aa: CASSLEGTGTEAFF; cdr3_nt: TGTGCCAGCAGCCTCGAGGGGACAGGGACCGAAGCTTTCTTT
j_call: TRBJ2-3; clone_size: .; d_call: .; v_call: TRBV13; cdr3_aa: CASSPAVQGNTDTQYF; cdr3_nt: TGTGCCAGCAGCCCTGCAGTCCAGGGGAACACAGATACGCAGTATTTT
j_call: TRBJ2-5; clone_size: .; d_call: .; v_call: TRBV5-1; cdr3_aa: CASSPGTLGETQYF; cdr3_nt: TGCGCCAGCAGCCCTGGGACTCTGGGCGAGACCCAGTACTTC
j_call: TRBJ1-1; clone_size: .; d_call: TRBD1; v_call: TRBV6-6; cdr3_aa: CASSSTGGGNTEAFF; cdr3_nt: TGTGCCAGCAGTTCGACAGGGGGCGGGAACACTGAAGCTTTCTTT
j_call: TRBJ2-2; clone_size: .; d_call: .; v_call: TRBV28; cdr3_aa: CASSPTHANTGELFF; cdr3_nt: TGTGCCAGCAGTCCTACCCACGCGAACACCGGGGAGCTGTTTTTT
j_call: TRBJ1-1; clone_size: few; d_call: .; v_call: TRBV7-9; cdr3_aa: CASSPRTGRSEAFF; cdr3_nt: TGTGCCAGCAGCCCTAGGACTGGGAGGTCTGAAGCTTTCTTT
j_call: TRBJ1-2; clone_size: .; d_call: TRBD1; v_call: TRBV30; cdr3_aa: CAWSVTGANGYTF; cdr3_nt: TGTGCCTGGAGTGTAACAGGGGCAAATGGCTACACCTTC
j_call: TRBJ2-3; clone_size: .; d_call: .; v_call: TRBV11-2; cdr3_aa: CASSRTNTQYF; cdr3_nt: TGTGCCAGCAGCCGCACAAATACGCAGTATTTT
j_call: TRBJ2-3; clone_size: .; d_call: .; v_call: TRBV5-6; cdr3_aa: CASSLLRESTDTQYF; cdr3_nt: TGTGCCAGCAGCTTGTTGCGGGAAAGCACAGATACGCAGTATTTT
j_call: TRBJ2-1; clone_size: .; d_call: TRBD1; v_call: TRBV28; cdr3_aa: CASMAGTVNNEQFF; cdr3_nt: TGTGCCAGCATGGCCGGGACAGTTAACAATGAGCAGTTCTTC
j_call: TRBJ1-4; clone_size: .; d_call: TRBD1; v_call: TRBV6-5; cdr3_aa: CASSSIQGYEKLFF; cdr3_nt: TGTGCCAGCAGTTCTATACAGGGGTATGAAAAACTGTTTTTT
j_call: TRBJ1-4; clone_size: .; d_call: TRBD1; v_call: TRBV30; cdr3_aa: CAWRGQGVNEKLFF; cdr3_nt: TGTGCCTGGAGGGGACAGGGGGTAAATGAAAAACTGTTTTTT
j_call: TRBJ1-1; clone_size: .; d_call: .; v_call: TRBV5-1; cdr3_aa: CASSSSVGSWTEAFF; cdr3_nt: TGCGCCAGCAGCTCCAGCGTGGGTTCTTGGACTGAAGCTTTCTTT
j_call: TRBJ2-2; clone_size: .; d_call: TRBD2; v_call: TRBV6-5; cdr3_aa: CASSWAGGTGELFF; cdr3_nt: TGTGCCAGCAGTTGGGCGGGAGGGACCGGGGAGCTGTTTTTT
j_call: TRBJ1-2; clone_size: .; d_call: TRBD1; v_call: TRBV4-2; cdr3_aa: CASSQNRQGNYGYTF; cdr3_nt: TGTGCCAGCAGCCAAAATAGACAGGGAAACTATGGCTACACCTTC